The clone carrying this T cell receptor beta chain showed up many times. Antigen unknown. Trimming shortened V by 4 bases and J by 3 bases, and 16 bases separated the two germline ends. CDR3 length: 16 residues. The germline V gene encodes CDR1 SGDLS and CDR2 YYNGEE. This entry is derived from a study of regulatory T cells in long-lasting Graves disease. Time point: newly diagnosed GD, antithyroid drugs for less than 3 months. PBMC-derived RNA was used for the TCR library. Study outcomes and limitations: Among samples with persistent disease, TRBV28, TRBJ1-2 and TRBJ2-5 were favored. Accuracy was perhaps lowered by the small sample size.

Construction of the TCR beta libraries employed iRepertoire HTBI primers in conjunction with Arm-PCR of CDR3 regions. TCRdb used MiXCR to reprocess the multiplex PCR reads, holding one entry per CDR3 protein. The table lists 380,000 or so distinct CDR3 sequences, roughly 16% of them singletons, with around 20% in the top ten. These data also formed part of another study, on T cells in Graves' hyperthyroidism and ophthalmopathy.

The input for sequencing was peripheral blood mononuclear cells (PBMCs), taken at new diagnosis, from a patient treated with antithyroid drugs. This rearrangement joins TRBV9 to TRBJ2-2; tentative D call: TRBD2 (6 bases). The TCR comes from a woman younger than 35 with Graves disease. This CDR3 reads CASSSPWDLYTGELFF. CDR3 sequence (DNA): TGTGCCAGCAGCTCCCCGTGGGACTTATACACCGGGGAGCTGTTTTTT.